This TCR beta chain was sequenced during a study of shared clonotypes between healthy human individuals. The germline V and J ends were trimmed by 8 bases and 7 bases, with 8 bases remaining between them. The CDR3 contains 11 residues. CDR1 is MNHNY and CDR2 is SVGAGI in the germline V gene (reference sequence). Naive CD8 cells comprised CD45RO-negative, CCR7-positively selected cells, excluding terminally differentiated effector memory CD45RA+ cells. Profiled with immunoSEQ multiplex PCR; TCRdb holds only in-frame clones, not every one. The table includes around 1,900,000 clones, 93% detected once. Study results and caveats: Few donors limited the genetic and exposure-history diversity represented. Clonotypes not shared had lower generation probabilities than those common to all four donors.

This clone was observed a single time. Its antigen is still unknown. Sequenced input: naive CD8+ T cells from PBMCs. The rearrangement links TRBV6-6 to TRBJ2-2; D not certain. The TCR comes from a man aged 18 to 29 in good health. Some clones in this sample may be carry-over from other donors' samples. The CDR3 sequence: CASGGSGELFF. The CDR3 nucleotides read TGTGCCAGCGGTGGTAGCGGGGAGCTGTTTTTT.